This entry is about one T cell receptor (beta chain). As yet, its antigen is unknown. The CDR3 is made up of 16 amino acids. Looked up from germline, CDR1 is LGHNA and CDR2 is YNFKEQ. J was trimmed by 4 bases and V by 0 bases; bases with no gene match: 5. Sorted-subset replicate PCR reactions were performed with around 200 ng DNA, corresponding to roughly 30,000 T cell genomes. Original methodology: Filtering differed for immunoSEQ, which gave only junction sequences without quality scores. This table comes from immunoSEQ multiplex PCR, and its TCRdb copy is limited to in-frame clones, with some not included. V, J and clone size are those of that table, while D and trimming were read from the DNA. The data hold some 2.3 million clones, with 85% to 95% observed a single time. The data originate from a study of shared clonotypes between healthy human individuals. Study results and caveats: In a few donors, around 5% of naive CD4 clonotypes appeared in common.

Sequenced material: naive CD4+ T cells from PBMCs. Subset defined: CD45RA+ positively selected. The J gene is TRBJ2-1, the V gene TRBV4-2; 8 bases fit TRBD2. The sequence was obtained from a man younger than 35 in good health. Some clones in this sample may be carry-over from other donors' samples. In DNA form, the CDR3 reads TGTGCCAGCAGCCAAGAAGAGATAGCGGGGTACAATGAGCAGTTCTTC. The encoded protein is CASSQEEIAGYNEQFF.